These T cell receptor beta chains were read from a single sample in a study of control samples from healthy donors and cancer patients. Assay used: immunoSEQ multiplex PCR; TCRdb lists only in-frame clones, some missing. This sample has about 120,000 clones; 80% to 90% occur once, and the top ten carry about 1.1%. Material for sequencing was PBMCs. The source is a woman aged 45-60 years with colorectal cancer. Both conserved end residues are part of each CDR3. Fields, in order: J gene, clone size, V gene, D gene, CDR3 protein, CDR3 DNA. The D gene is left open where the match is weak. Expanded clones are given a class, and other clones once, few, many or no size at all.

J gene: TRBJ2-1
clone size: NA
V gene: TRBV6-5
D gene: NA
CDR3 protein: CASGGTANNEQFF
CDR3 DNA: TGTGCCAGCGGAGGCACGGCGAACAATGAGCAGTTCTTC

J gene: TRBJ2-1
clone size: NA
V gene: TRBV6-5
D gene: TRBD2
CDR3 protein: CASSGIRGGRNEQFF
CDR3 DNA: TGTGCCAGCAGCGGTATTCGGGGGGGCCGCAATGAGCAGTTCTTC

J gene: TRBJ1-4
clone size: NA
V gene: TRBV3-1/TRBV3-2
D gene: NA
CDR3 protein: CASSPPRGRANEKLFF
CDR3 DNA: TGTGCCAGCAGCCCCCCAAGGGGCAGAGCTAATGAAAAACTGTTTTTT

J gene: TRBJ2-1
clone size: NA
V gene: TRBV12-3/TRBV12-4
D gene: NA
CDR3 protein: CASSLSRDNEQFF
CDR3 DNA: TGTGCCAGCAGTTTGTCCAGGGACAATGAGCAGTTCTTC

J gene: TRBJ2-2
clone size: NA
V gene: TRBV19
D gene: NA
CDR3 protein: CASSEGGAANTGELFF
CDR3 DNA: TGTGCCAGTAGTGAAGGGGGGGCGGCGAACACCGGGGAGCTGTTTTTT

J gene: TRBJ2-1
clone size: NA
V gene: TRBV27
D gene: NA
CDR3 protein: CASSFSGSSYNEQFF
CDR3 DNA: TGTGCCAGCAGTTTCTCGGGGAGCTCCTACAATGAGCAGTTCTTC

J gene: TRBJ1-5
clone size: once
V gene: TRBV2
D gene: TRBD1
CDR3 protein: CASAGTGARLPQHF
CDR3 DNA: TGTGCCAGCGCTGGGACAGGGGCGCGACTGCCCCAGCATTTT

J gene: TRBJ1-2
clone size: NA
V gene: TRBV30
D gene: NA
CDR3 protein: CAWGVKGADGYTF
CDR3 DNA: TGTGCCTGGGGGGTGAAAGGGGCGGATGGCTACACCTTC

J gene: TRBJ1-5
clone size: NA
V gene: TRBV28
D gene: TRBD1
CDR3 protein: CASSSWRGQGSLGNQPQHF
CDR3 DNA: TGTGCCAGCAGTTCCTGGCGGGGACAGGGGAGTTTAGGCAATCAGCCCCAGCATTTT

J gene: TRBJ2-7
clone size: once
V gene: TRBV5-1
D gene: NA
CDR3 protein: CASSLKGYEQYF
CDR3 DNA: TGCGCCAGCAGCTTGAAAGGGTACGAGCAGTACTTC

J gene: TRBJ1-5
clone size: NA
V gene: TRBV6-2/TRBV6-3
D gene: NA
CDR3 protein: CASTPDVYSNQPQHF
CDR3 DNA: TGTGCCAGCACCCCGGACGTCTATAGCAATCAGCCCCAGCATTTT

J gene: TRBJ2-4
clone size: NA
V gene: TRBV6-5
D gene: NA
CDR3 protein: CASRENIAKNIQYF
CDR3 DNA: TGTGCCAGCAGGGAGAATATAGCCAAAAACATTCAGTACTTC

J gene: TRBJ2-3
clone size: NA
V gene: TRBV5-1
D gene: TRBD2
CDR3 protein: CASSALAGGPTGDTDTQYF
CDR3 DNA: TGCGCCAGCAGCGCCTTAGCGGGGGGGCCGACTGGGGACACAGATACGCAGTATTTT

J gene: TRBJ2-7
clone size: NA
V gene: TRBV27
D gene: TRBD2
CDR3 protein: CASSLAGGREQYF
CDR3 DNA: TGTGCCAGCAGTTTAGCGGGGGGCAGGGAGCAGTACTTC

J gene: TRBJ1-3
clone size: NA
V gene: TRBV24-1
D gene: TRBD1
CDR3 protein: CATSDLQGATGNTIYF
CDR3 DNA: TGTGCCACCAGTGATTTGCAGGGGGCTACTGGAAACACCATATATTTT

J gene: TRBJ1-3
clone size: NA
V gene: TRBV30
D gene: NA
CDR3 protein: CAWGGPRGANTIYF
CDR3 DNA: TGTGCCTGGGGGGGGCCCCGCGGGGCGAACACCATATATTTT

J gene: TRBJ1-6
clone size: few
V gene: TRBV2
D gene: NA
CDR3 protein: CASSELGDNSPLHF
CDR3 DNA: TGTGCCAGCAGTGAGTTGGGAGATAATTCACCCCTCCACTTT

J gene: TRBJ2-3
clone size: once
V gene: TRBV28
D gene: TRBD1
CDR3 protein: CASIRDRGTDTQYF
CDR3 DNA: TGTGCCAGCATTCGGGACAGGGGGACAGATACGCAGTATTTT

J gene: TRBJ2-5
clone size: NA
V gene: TRBV5-1
D gene: NA
CDR3 protein: CASSLQGRREETQYF
CDR3 DNA: TGCGCCAGCAGCTTGCAGGGCAGGCGGGAAGAGACCCAGTACTTC

J gene: TRBJ2-2
clone size: NA
V gene: TRBV28
D gene: TRBD1
CDR3 protein: CASSFSGQGANTGELFF
CDR3 DNA: TGTGCCAGCAGTTTTTCGGGACAGGGGGCGAACACCGGGGAGCTGTTTTTT

J gene: TRBJ1-3
clone size: NA
V gene: TRBV2
D gene: TRBD1
CDR3 protein: CASSGDSENTIYF
CDR3 DNA: TGTGCCAGCAGCGGGGACAGCGAAAACACCATATATTTT

J gene: TRBJ1-2
clone size: NA
V gene: TRBV6-5
D gene: NA
CDR3 protein: CASFGGVANYGYTF
CDR3 DNA: TGTGCCAGCTTCGGCGGTGTAGCTAACTATGGCTACACCTTC

J gene: TRBJ2-7
clone size: NA
V gene: TRBV4-2
D gene: TRBD2
CDR3 protein: CASSLESGLATHEQYF
CDR3 DNA: TGTGCCAGCAGCCTAGAAAGCGGACTAGCTACCCACGAGCAGTACTTC

J gene: TRBJ2-6
clone size: NA
V gene: TRBV13
D gene: TRBD1
CDR3 protein: CASSFLYRQGSSGANVLTF
CDR3 DNA: TGTGCCAGCAGCTTCCTTTATAGACAGGGAAGCTCTGGGGCCAACGTCCTGACTTTC

J gene: TRBJ1-1
clone size: NA
V gene: TRBV10-3
D gene: NA
CDR3 protein: CAISVARIQTEAFF
CDR3 DNA: TGTGCCATCAGTGTGGCTAGGATACAGACTGAAGCTTTCTTT

J gene: TRBJ2-5
clone size: NA
V gene: TRBV9
D gene: TRBD1
CDR3 protein: CASSVGQGTETQYF
CDR3 DNA: TGTGCCAGCAGCGTTGGACAGGGGACTGAGACCCAGTACTTC

J gene: TRBJ2-7
clone size: few
V gene: TRBV13
D gene: NA
CDR3 protein: CASSLSNYEQYF
CDR3 DNA: TGTGCCAGCAGCTTATCCAACTACGAGCAGTACTTC

J gene: TRBJ2-2
clone size: NA
V gene: TRBV27
D gene: TRBD1
CDR3 protein: CASSLPTGQGYTGELFF
CDR3 DNA: TGTGCCAGCAGTTTACCCACGGGACAGGGTTACACCGGGGAGCTGTTTTTT

J gene: TRBJ2-2
clone size: NA
V gene: TRBV21-1
D gene: NA
CDR3 protein: CASSGRQDRTGELFF
CDR3 DNA: TGTGCCAGCAGCGGGCGCCAAGACAGAACCGGGGAGCTGTTTTTT

J gene: TRBJ2-7
clone size: NA
V gene: TRBV7-2
D gene: TRBD1
CDR3 protein: CASSFPTGGRDEQYF
CDR3 DNA: TGTGCCAGCAGCTTCCCGACAGGGGGAAGGGACGAGCAGTACTTC

J gene: TRBJ2-7
clone size: once
V gene: TRBV27
D gene: NA
CDR3 protein: CASSPTDSSYEQYF
CDR3 DNA: TGTGCCAGCAGTCCGACGGACAGCTCCTACGAGCAGTACTTC

J gene: TRBJ2-4
clone size: NA
V gene: TRBV7-6
D gene: NA
CDR3 protein: CASSLQPGQGGLITKNIQYF
CDR3 DNA: TGTGCCAGCAGCTTACAACCGGGACAAGGGGGACTGATCACCAAAAACATTCAGTACTTC

J gene: TRBJ2-7
clone size: NA
V gene: TRBV7-9
D gene: TRBD2
CDR3 protein: CASSLGSSGTTYEQYF
CDR3 DNA: TGTGCCAGCAGCTTAGGGTCTAGCGGGACCACCTACGAGCAGTACTTC

J gene: TRBJ2-7
clone size: NA
V gene: TRBV4-1
D gene: NA
CDR3 protein: CASSQAATQTSYEQYF
CDR3 DNA: TGCGCCAGCAGCCAGGCCGCGACACAGACCTCCTACGAGCAGTACTTC

J gene: TRBJ2-2
clone size: NA
V gene: TRBV5-1
D gene: NA
CDR3 protein: CASGQSGELFF
CDR3 DNA: TGCGCCAGCGGACAGTCCGGGGAGCTGTTTTTT